This T cell receptor (beta chain) was recovered during a study of neurological immune-mediated disorders. Trimming stripped 0 bases from V and 4 bases from J, with 10 bases between. This CDR3 comprises 15 residues. The germline V gene encodes CDR1 KGHSH and CDR2 LQKENI. The T cells used for sorted libraries numbered about a million, either CD4+ or CD8+. This clonotype was counted ten times or more. Antigen unknown. Findings and caveats of the study: HTLV-1-associated myelopathy had the most TCR clonal expansion, and multiple sclerosis had the least, less than healthy controls.

cDNA was made by 5'RACE with 10-nucleotide random UMIs. TCRdb recomputed calls from the 5' RACE reads with MiXCR, one row per CDR3 protein. In the table there are about 39,000 distinct CDR3 sequences, 7% to 8.5% of which are singletons. The specimen was CD4+ T cells from blood. This chain uses TRBV18 with TRBJ1-3; possible D gene TRBD1, 5 bases. This receptor was identified in a man aged 50-59 years in good health. CDR3 sequence reads: CASSPPGVAGNTIYF. The CDR3 DNA follows: TGTGCCAGCTCACCACCGGGGGTCGCGGGAAACACCATATATTTT.